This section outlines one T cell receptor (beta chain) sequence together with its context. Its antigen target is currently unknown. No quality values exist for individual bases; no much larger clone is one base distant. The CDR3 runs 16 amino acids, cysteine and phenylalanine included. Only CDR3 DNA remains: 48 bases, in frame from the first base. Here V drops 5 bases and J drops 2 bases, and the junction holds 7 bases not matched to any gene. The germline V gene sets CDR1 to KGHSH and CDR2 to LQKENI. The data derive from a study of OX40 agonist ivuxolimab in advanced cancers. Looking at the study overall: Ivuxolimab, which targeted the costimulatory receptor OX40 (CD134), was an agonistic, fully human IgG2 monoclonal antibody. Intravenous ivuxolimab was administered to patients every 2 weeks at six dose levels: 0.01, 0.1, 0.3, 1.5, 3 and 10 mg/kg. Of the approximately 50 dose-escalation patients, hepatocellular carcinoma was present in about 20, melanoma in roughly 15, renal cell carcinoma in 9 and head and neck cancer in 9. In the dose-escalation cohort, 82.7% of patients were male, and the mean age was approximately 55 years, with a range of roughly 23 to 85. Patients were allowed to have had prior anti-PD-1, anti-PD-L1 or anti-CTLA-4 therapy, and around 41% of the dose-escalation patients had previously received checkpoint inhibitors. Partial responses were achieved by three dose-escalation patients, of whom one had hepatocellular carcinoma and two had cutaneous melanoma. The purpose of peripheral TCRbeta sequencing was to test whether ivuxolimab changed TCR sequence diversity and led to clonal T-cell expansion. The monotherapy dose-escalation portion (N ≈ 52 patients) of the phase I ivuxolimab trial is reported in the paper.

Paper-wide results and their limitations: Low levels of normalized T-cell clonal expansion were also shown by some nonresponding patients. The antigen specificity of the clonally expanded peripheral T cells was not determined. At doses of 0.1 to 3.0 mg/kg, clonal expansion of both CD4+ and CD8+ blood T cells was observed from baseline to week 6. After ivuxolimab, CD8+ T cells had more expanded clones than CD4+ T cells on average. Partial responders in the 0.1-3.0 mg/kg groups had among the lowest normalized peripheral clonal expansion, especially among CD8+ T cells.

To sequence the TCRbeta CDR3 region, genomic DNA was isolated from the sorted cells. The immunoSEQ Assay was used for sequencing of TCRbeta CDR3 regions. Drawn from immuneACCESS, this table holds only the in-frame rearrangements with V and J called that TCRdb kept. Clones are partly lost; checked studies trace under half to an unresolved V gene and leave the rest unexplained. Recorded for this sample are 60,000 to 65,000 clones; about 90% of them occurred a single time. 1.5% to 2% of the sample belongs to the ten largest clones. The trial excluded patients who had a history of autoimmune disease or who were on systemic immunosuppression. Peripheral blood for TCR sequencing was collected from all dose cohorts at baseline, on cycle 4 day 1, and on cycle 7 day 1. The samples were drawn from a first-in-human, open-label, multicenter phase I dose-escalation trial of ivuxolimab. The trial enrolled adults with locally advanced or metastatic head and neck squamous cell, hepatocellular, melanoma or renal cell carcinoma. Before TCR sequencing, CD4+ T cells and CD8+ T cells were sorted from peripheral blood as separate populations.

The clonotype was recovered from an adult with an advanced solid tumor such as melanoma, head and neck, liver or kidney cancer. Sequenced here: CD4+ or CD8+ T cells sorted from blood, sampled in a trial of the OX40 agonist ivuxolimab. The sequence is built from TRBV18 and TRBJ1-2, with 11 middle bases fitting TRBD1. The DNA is TGTGCCAGCTCATCGTCAGGACAGGGGGCGAACTATGGCTACACCTTC. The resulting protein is CASSSSGQGANYGYTF.